The 9 T cell receptor beta chains below were found in one sample sequenced in a study of blood T cell repertoires in COVID-19. Assay: immunoSEQ multiplex PCR; the TCRdb copy retains only in-frame clones and omits some. The sample contains over 85,000 clones, 70% to 90% of which appear only once. The sample comprised peripheral blood. The receptors come from a man aged 65 to 79 with acute or convalescent COVID-19.

The J gene is TRBJ2-6, the V gene TRBV6-5; D possibly corresponds to TRBD2 (5 bases). In germline, CDR1 is MNHEY, CDR2 SVGAGI. The CDR3 extends over 14 amino acids. The ends were cut back, 11 bases at V and 2 bases at J, with 13 bases in the middle. The CDR3 spells CAGLLSTGANVLTF. The CDR3 coding sequence is TGTGCCGGACTTTTAAGTACTGGGGCCAACGTCCTGACTTTC.

The gene calls are TRBV4-1 and TRBJ2-7, with TRBD1 matching over 9 bases. The CDR3 sequence is 16 residues long. CDR1 and CDR2 (germline): MGHRA, YSYEKL. The junction had 12 bases not matched to a gene; V was cut back by 3 bases and J by 6 bases. This CDR3 is CASSHRPGTGITEQYF. CDR3 nucleotide sequence: TGCGCCAGCAGCCACCGTCCCGGGACAGGGATTACCGAGCAGTACTTC.

The chain is built from TRBV28 and TRBJ1-6, with unresolved D. The length of the CDR3 is 12 residues. Between the trimmed V and J ends, which lost 8 bases and 7 bases, there was a span of 9 bases. Germline V gene data show CDR1 as MDHEN and CDR2 as SYDVKM. The CDR3 region is CASHWRNSPLHF. CDR3 sequence (DNA): TGTGCCAGCCATTGGAGAAATTCACCCCTCCACTTT.

This chain uses TRBV5-8 with TRBJ1-1; D remains ambiguous. V lost 4 bases to trimming and J lost 0 bases, with 16 bases between them. The length of the CDR3 is 16 residues. CDR1 SGHTS and CDR2 YDEGEE come from the germline V gene. DNA of the CDR3: TGTGCCAGCAGCGCTTGGGTGGCGGTAATGAACACTGAAGCTTTCTTT. It codes for CASSAWVAVMNTEAFF.

V and J are TRBV19 and TRBJ1-2; 8 bases align to TRBD1. Germline CDR1 and CDR2: LNHDA and SQIVND (reference sequence). The CDR3 length is 15 residues. V was clipped by 2 bases and J by 6 bases; unmatched bases: 8. CDR3: CASSIYAGQDNGYTF. The DNA of the CDR3 is TGTGCCAGTAGTATATATGCGGGACAGGATAATGGCTACACCTTC.

The table lists this clone with a few counts. J is TRBJ1-1 and V is TRBV6-5, with D maybe TRBD1 (5 bases). The CDR3 extends over 11 amino acids. Deletions cut 5 bases from V and 7 bases from J, with 8 bases between. CDR1 and CDR2 from the germline V gene are MNHEY and SVGAGI. CDR3 sequence reads: CASSRGVEAFF. The CDR3 region has the DNA TGTGCCAGCAGTAGGGGTGTTGAAGCTTTCTTT.

The chain couples TRBV28 to TRBJ1-5; 12 positions match TRBD1. There are 16 residues in the CDR3. The V gene end was trimmed by 5 bases and the J gene end by 6 bases; junction bases not matched to a gene: 8. Looked up from germline, CDR1 is MDHEN and CDR2 is SYDVKM. The CDR3 DNA reads as TGTGCCAGCAGTCTCTCGGGACAGGGGGCGGGTCAGCCCCAGCATTTT. Its protein is CASSLSGQGAGQPQHF.

The J gene is TRBJ2-7, the V gene TRBV6-6, with 9 bases aligning to TRBD1. CDR1 and CDR2 from the germline V gene are MNHNY and SVGAGI (reference sequence). The CDR3 is 17 amino acids. J was trimmed by 5 bases and V by 5 bases; bases with no gene match: 16. The CDR3 DNA is TGTGCCAGCAGTCGAGTCCCTCCGGGACAGGGACTGCACGAGCAGTACGTC. This sequence encodes CASSRVPPGQGLHEQYV.

The V gene is TRBV10-1, the J gene TRBJ2-5, with D unclear. V dropped 2 bases and J dropped 5 bases, with 9 bases sitting between them. Looked up from germline, CDR1 is WNHNN and CDR2 is SYGVQD (reference sequence). The CDR3 is made up of 13 amino acids. The CDR3, as DNA: TGCGCCAGCAGTGAGGGCCCTTGGGAGACCCAGTACTTC. It encodes CASSEGPWETQYF.